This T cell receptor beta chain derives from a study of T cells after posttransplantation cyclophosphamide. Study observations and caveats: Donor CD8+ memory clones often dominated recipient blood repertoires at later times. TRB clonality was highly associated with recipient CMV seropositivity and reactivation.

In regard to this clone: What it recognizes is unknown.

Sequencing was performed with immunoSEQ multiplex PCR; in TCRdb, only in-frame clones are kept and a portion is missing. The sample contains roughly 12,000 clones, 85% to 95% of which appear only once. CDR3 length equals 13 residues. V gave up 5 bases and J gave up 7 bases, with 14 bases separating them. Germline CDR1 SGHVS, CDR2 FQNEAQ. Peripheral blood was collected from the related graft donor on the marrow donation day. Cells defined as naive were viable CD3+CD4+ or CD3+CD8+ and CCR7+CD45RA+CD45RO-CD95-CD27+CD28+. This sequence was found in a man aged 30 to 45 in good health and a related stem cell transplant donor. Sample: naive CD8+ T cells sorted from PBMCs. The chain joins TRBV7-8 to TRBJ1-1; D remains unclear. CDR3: CASSPWLEVEAFF. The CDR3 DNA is TGTGCCAGCAGCCCCTGGTTGGAGGTTGAAGCTTTCTTT.